The 21 T cell receptor beta chains below come from one sample, sequenced in a study of cytomegalovirus exposure and HLA in healthy donors. The repertoire was sequenced with immunoSEQ multiplex PCR; TCRdb's copy has only in-frame clones and lacks some. In the table there are a few hundred thousand clones, around 88% of which are singletons. Sequencing was carried out using PBMCs. The receptor set was obtained from a woman aged 18-29 years in good health and CMV-seronegative.

The chain employs TRBV19 and TRBJ1-3; D not certain. V was trimmed by 8 bases and J by 7 bases, leaving 15 bases between them. The CDR3 totals 13 residues. Germline values: CDR1 LNHDA, CDR2 SQIVND (reference sequence). The CDR3 region has the DNA TGTGCCAGTCGGGGAGGACTAATCAACACCATATATTTT. Translation: CASRGGLINTIYF.

The rearrangement links TRBV18 to TRBJ1-4; D is ambiguous. The V and J ends lost 3 bases and 0 bases respectively, with 5 bases between them. This CDR3 contains 14 residues. Germline-derived CDR1 and CDR2 are KGHSH and LQKENI. DNA for the CDR3: TGTGCCAGCTCACCTCTTGCAACTAATGAAAAACTGTTTTTT. Protein sequence: CASSPLATNEKLFF.

The chain employs TRBV10-3 and TRBJ2-7; 11 nucleotides match TRBD2. This CDR3 has 16 amino acids. Germline V gene data show CDR1 as ENHRY and CDR2 as SYGVKD. The ends lost 0 bases at V and 3 bases at J; junction bases unmatched: 4. The CDR3 nucleotides are TGTGCCATCAGTGAGTCAAGCCTAGCGGGGGGCTACGAGCAGTACTTC. Its protein is CAISESSLAGGYEQYF.

The rearrangement uses TRBV5-1 and TRBJ1-1, with 7 bases aligning to TRBD1. This CDR3 has 13 amino acids. Trimming took 3 bases from V and 4 from J; bases not matched to a gene: 3. Germline V gene data show CDR1 as SGHRS and CDR2 as YFSETQ. CDR3 protein: CASSWSGGTEAFF. CDR3 sequence (DNA): TGCGCCAGCAGCTGGTCAGGGGGCACTGAAGCTTTCTTT. Supplemented by reference TRBV5-1 and TRBJ1-1, the full variable domain reads KAGVTQTPRYLIKTRGQQVTLSCSPISGHRSVSWYQQTPGQGLQFLFEYFSETQRNKGNFPGRFSGRQFSNSRSEMNVSTLELGDSALYLCASSWSGGTEAFFGQGTRLTVV.

The chain couples TRBV28 to TRBJ1-1; the D is unclear. CDR3 length equals 13 residues. CDR1 and CDR2 from the germline V gene are MDHEN and SYDVKM. V lost 1 base to trimming and J lost 1 base, with 4 bases between them. This CDR3 is CASSLSQNTEAFF. In DNA form, the CDR3 reads TGTGCCAGCAGTTTATCCCAGAACACTGAAGCTTTCTTT.

The J gene is TRBJ2-7, the V gene TRBV2; 11 bases line up with TRBD2. CDR1 is SNHLY and CDR2 is FYNNEI in the germline V gene. Losses at the gene ends were 4 bases for V and 5 bases for J; bases not matched to a gene: 4. The CDR3 has 14 amino acids. CDR3 coding DNA: TGTGCCAGCAGTGCCACGGGACTAGCGGACGAGCAGTACTTC. Residues: CASSATGLADEQYF.

This sequence joins TRBV7-9 and TRBJ2-2; 8 bases are shared with TRBD1. From germline, CDR1 is SEHNR and CDR2 FQNEAQ (reference sequence). V shed 9 bases, J shed 3 bases, and the junction held 6 bases outside the gene matches. The CDR3 covers 14 residues. Here the CDR3 DNA reads TGTGCCAGGGGAGTGACAGGGGACACCGGGGAGCTGTTTTTT. Its translation is CARGVTGDTGELFF.

This clone appeared a single time. V gene TRBV5-1 combines with J gene TRBJ2-2, with D tentatively TRBD1 (6 bases). Germline V gene sequence: CDR1 SGHRS, CDR2 YFSETQ. Between the trimmed V and J ends, which lost 0 bases and 1 base, there was a span of 19 bases. The CDR3 sequence is 19 residues long. The CDR3 DNA sequence: TGCGCCAGCAGCTTGGATGTGCCGCCCCGGGACAAGAACACCGGGGAGCTGTTTTTT. Its translation: CASSLDVPPRDKNTGELFF.

The chain couples TRBV2 to TRBJ2-2, with 7 positions matching TRBD1. Unmatched junction bases numbered 6, after V lost 8 bases and J lost 0 bases. Germline V gives CDR1 SNHLY, CDR2 FYNNEI. The CDR3 consists of 15 residues. CDR3 bases: TGTGCCAGCGAATTCAGGGGGACGAACACCGGGGAGCTGTTTTTT. Residues: CASEFRGTNTGELFF.

This CDR3 reads CASSFGNSGSVYEQYF. The CDR3 DNA is TGCGCCAGCAGCTTTGGGAATAGCGGGAGTGTTTACGAGCAGTACTTC. The rearrangement joins TRBV5-1 to TRBJ2-7; 9 bases match TRBD2. The CDR3 is 16 amino acids. V lost 2 bases and J lost 4; bases outside the gene matches: 10. Per germline, CDR1 SGHRS and CDR2 YFSETQ.

The chain is built from TRBV2 and TRBJ2-1, with D possibly being TRBD2 (6 bases). This CDR3 spans 13 amino acids. V was cut by 3 bases and J by 6 bases, with 9 bases left in between. From germline, CDR1 is SNHLY and CDR2 FYNNEI. CDR3 amino acids: CASSERAGNEQFF. The CDR3 DNA reads TGTGCCAGCAGTGAGCGAGCGGGCAATGAGCAGTTCTTC.

The count of this clone is one. V gene TRBV4-2 combines with J gene TRBJ2-1; 7 bases fit TRBD2. This CDR3 is 16 amino acids long. Germline lookup yields CDR1 LGHNA and CDR2 YNFKEQ. V shed 0 bases, J shed 4 bases, and the junction held 6 bases outside the gene matches. This CDR3 is CASSQEASGTYNEQFF. The DNA of the CDR3 is TGTGCCAGCAGCCAAGAGGCCAGCGGGACGTACAATGAGCAGTTCTTC.

The chain employs TRBV15 and TRBJ1-5, with a weak D call TRBD1 (6 bases). The CDR3 contains 14 residues. The V gene's germline CDR1 is LNHNV and CDR2 YYDKDF (reference sequence). Trimming pared 1 base from V and 7 bases from J, leaving 11 bases between. The CDR3 sequence is CATSRAGQSQPQHF. The CDR3 nucleotides are TGTGCCACCAGCAGAGCCGGACAGTCCCAGCCCCAGCATTTT.

This clone was recorded once. The genes are TRBV27 and TRBJ2-7, with 9 bases matching TRBD2. V trimming: 5 bases; J trimming: 0 bases; junction bases outside the gene matches: 8. The CDR3 contains 16 residues. The germline V gene encodes CDR1 MNHEY and CDR2 SMNVEV (reference sequence). The CDR3 sequence: CASSQTSGVFSYEQYF. In DNA form, the CDR3 reads TGTGCCAGCAGTCAGACTAGCGGCGTATTCTCCTACGAGCAGTACTTC.

V and J are TRBV13 and TRBJ1-2; 7 positions agree with TRBD1. Germline assignment: CDR1 PRHDT and CDR2 FYEKMQ (reference sequence). Trimming took 1 base from V and 2 from J; bases not matched to a gene: 10. CDR3 length equals 17 residues. The CDR3: CASSLDLPMGQNYGYTF. The CDR3 region has the DNA TGTGCCAGCAGCTTAGACCTCCCGATGGGACAGAACTATGGCTACACCTTC.

The chain employs TRBV2 and TRBJ2-3; 8 bases agree with TRBD2. V lost 2 bases and J lost 10; bases outside the gene matches: 5. Germline CDR1 SNHLY, CDR2 FYNNEI. The CDR3 spans 13 residues. The CDR3 sequence: CASSEMSGGAQYF. The DNA of the CDR3 is TGTGCCAGCAGTGAAATGTCGGGGGGGGCGCAGTATTTT.

J is TRBJ1-1 and V is TRBV7-2, with 8 bases lining up with TRBD1. Germline values: CDR1 SGHTA, CDR2 FQGNSA. The CDR3 extends over 13 amino acids. Trimming at V came to 8 bases and at J to 4 bases, leaving 6 bases not matched to a gene. The CDR3 protein is CASGLDRVTEAFF. The DNA of the CDR3 is TGTGCCAGCGGATTGGACAGGGTCACTGAAGCTTTCTTT.

V usage is TRBV19 and J usage is TRBJ1-1, with 8 bases aligning to TRBD1. The V gene's germline CDR1 is LNHDA and CDR2 SQIVND (reference sequence). The ends lost 6 bases at V and 0 bases at J; junction bases unmatched: 3. There are 14 residues in the CDR3. The chain's CDR3 is CASRDRDLNTEAFF. CDR3 nucleotide sequence: TGTGCCAGTAGGGACAGGGATCTGAACACTGAAGCTTTCTTT.

The CDR3 DNA follows: TGTGCCAGCAGTGTAGAATTGCTCCACGAGCAGTACTTC. This gives the protein CASSVELLHEQYF. The rearrangement links TRBV6-1 to TRBJ2-7; D is unclear. The CDR3 covers 13 residues. Trimming stripped 4 bases from V and 5 bases from J, with 12 bases between. CDR1 MNHNS and CDR2 SASEGT come from the germline V gene.

The chain is built from TRBV19 and TRBJ1-2, with 8 positions matching TRBD1. V shed 0 bases and J 3 bases; nucleotides not matched to a gene: 12. Per germline, CDR1 LNHDA and CDR2 SQIVND (reference sequence). CDR3 size: 18 residues. CDR3 sequence: CASSIDQRDRRPDYGYTF. CDR3 DNA: TGTGCCAGTAGTATAGACCAGCGGGACAGGCGACCAGACTATGGCTACACCTTC.

The chain has TRBV19 and TRBJ2-5, with 12 nucleotides matching TRBD2. The germline gives CDR1 LNHDA, CDR2 SQIVND (reference sequence). This CDR3 has 16 amino acids. The junction had 5 bases not matched to a gene; V was cut back by 5 bases and J by 1 base. CDR3 nucleotides: TGTGCCAGTAGTCCTGGGACTAGCGGGTTCCAAGAGACCCAGTACTTC. This gives the protein CASSPGTSGFQETQYF.